These 20 T cell receptor beta chains originate from one sample sequenced in a study of cytomegalovirus exposure and HLA in healthy donors. The PCR contained 60 Vbeta and 13 Jbeta primers. The repertoire was sequenced with immunoSEQ multiplex PCR; TCRdb's copy has only in-frame clones and lacks some. The table lists about 120,000 clones, 80% of them singletons. Sequencing used PBMCs. The receptor set was obtained from a man aged 25 to 45 in good health and CMV-seronegative.

V is TRBV5-1 and J is TRBJ2-5; 7 nucleotides align to TRBD1. Germline CDR1 SGHRS, CDR2 YFSETQ. The CDR3 extends over 14 amino acids. The junction had 10 bases not matched to a gene; V was cut back by 6 bases and J by 5 bases. In DNA, the CDR3 is TGCGCCAGCAACGAACAGGGGAACGGGGAGACCCAGTACTTC. Its protein is CASNEQGNGETQYF.

This chain joins TRBV6-5 and TRBJ1-2; tentative D call: TRBD1 (6 bases). The CDR3 contains 15 residues. Trimming cost V 2 bases and J 7 bases, with 17 bases left between them. Germline V gene lookup returns CDR1 MNHEY and CDR2 SVGAGI. CDR3 amino acids: CASSYLSRGSGGYTF. The CDR3 nucleotides read TGTGCCAGCAGTTACCTTTCCAGGGGAAGTGGTGGCTACACCTTC.

The chain uses TRBV2 and TRBJ2-7; possible D gene TRBD1, 5 bases. The CDR3 runs 13 residues. Trimming took off 2 bases at V and 5 bases at J, with 10 bases between the two ends. Germline V gene data show CDR1 as SNHLY and CDR2 as FYNNEI. In nucleotides, the CDR3 is TGTGCCAGCAGTGAACAGGGATTCAACGAGCAGTACTTC. Amino acid sequence: CASSEQGFNEQYF.

The chain couples TRBV2 to TRBJ2-7; 12 bases are a match to TRBD1. Per the germline V gene, CDR1 is SNHLY and CDR2 is FYNNEI. V was pared by 6 bases and J by 6 bases, with 6 bases of the junction left unmatched. This CDR3 is built from 14 residues. DNA for the CDR3: TGTGCCAGCAGCCCCGGGACAGGGGGCGGCGAGCAGTACTTC. Amino acid sequence: CASSPGTGGGEQYF.

The chain uses TRBV2 and TRBJ2-7; tentative D call: TRBD2 (6 bases). Trimming shortened V by 2 bases and J by 7 bases, and 9 bases separated the two germline ends. The CDR3 runs to 12 residues. Germline V CDR1 and CDR2: SNHLY, FYNNEI. CDR3 DNA sequence: TGTGCCAGCAGTGAATTGGGGAGGGAGCAGTACTTC. This translates into CASSELGREQYF.

This chain connects TRBV11-2 to TRBJ2-3, with 11 bases identical to TRBD2. With 3 bases clipped from V and 4 bases from J, the junction kept 3 bases outside the gene matches. The length of the CDR3 is 15 residues. CDR1 is SGHAT, CDR2 FQNNGV, per germline. This chain's CDR3 is CASSFTSGGADTQYF. For the CDR3, the DNA is TGTGCCAGCAGCTTTACTAGCGGGGGCGCAGATACGCAGTATTTT.

The rearrangement uses TRBV2 and TRBJ1-1, with TRBD1 as a possible D gene (5 bases). Looked up from germline, CDR1 is SNHLY and CDR2 is FYNNEI. This CDR3 is built from 16 residues. Trimming cost V 3 bases and J 1 base, with 15 bases left between them. CDR3: CASSDWVGTGNTEAFF. The CDR3 DNA reads as TGTGCCAGCAGTGACTGGGTCGGAACAGGGAACACTGAAGCTTTCTTT.

The J gene is TRBJ2-3, the V gene TRBV11-3; possibly TRBD2 for D (5 bases). The germline V and J ends were trimmed by 6 bases and 0 bases, with 13 bases remaining between them. Per germline, CDR1 SGHNT and CDR2 YENEEA. There are 15 residues in the CDR3. The CDR3 loop reads CASRAGGGSTDTQYF. The CDR3 region has the DNA TGTGCCAGCAGGGCCGGAGGCGGTAGCACAGATACGCAGTATTTT. Supplemented by reference TRBV11-3 and TRBJ2-3, the full variable domain reads EAGVVQSPRYKIIEKKQPVAFWCNPISGHNTLYWYLQNLGQGPELLIRYENEEAVDDSQLPKDRFSAERLKGVDSTLKIQPAELGDSAVYLCASRAGGGSTDTQYFGPGTRLTVL.

The V call is TRBV2, the J call TRBJ2-4; 15 bases fit TRBD2. The CDR3 extends over 17 amino acids. Germline lookup yields CDR1 SNHLY and CDR2 FYNNEI. The junction had 5 bases not matched to a gene; V was cut back by 8 bases and J by 0 bases. DNA of the CDR3: TGTGCCAGCGGGACTAGCGGGGGGTCTGAAGCCAAAAACATTCAGTACTTC. Its protein is CASGTSGGSEAKNIQYF.

V is TRBV4-1 and J is TRBJ1-5; 8 positions agree with TRBD1. The CDR3 loop spans 19 amino acids. The germline gives CDR1 MGHRA, CDR2 YSYEKL. Trimming cost V 4 bases and J 1 base; bases outside gene matches: 15. CDR3 in DNA: TGCGCCAGCAGCCCCAGACAGGGGAGATTTTCCGAAAGCAATCAGCCCCAGCATTTT. Translation: CASSPRQGRFSESNQPQHF.

The chain has TRBV4-3 and TRBJ1-2; no definite D call. Trimming shortened V by 0 bases and J by 5 bases, and 13 bases separated the two germline ends. CDR3 size: 15 residues. Germline CDR1 LGHNA, CDR2 YSLEER. The CDR3 loop is CASSQELGSRYGYTF. In nucleotides, the CDR3 is TGCGCCAGCAGCCAAGAATTGGGCAGTAGGTATGGCTACACCTTC.

The chain uses TRBV11-2 and TRBJ1-6, with 8 bases lining up with TRBD1. The germline gives CDR1 SGHAT, CDR2 FQNNGV. V lost 6 bases to trimming and J lost 9 bases; unmatched junction nucleotides: 4. This CDR3 region has 13 residues. The CDR3 region has the DNA TGTGCCAGCAGTGTACAGGGGGGTTCACCCCTCCACTTT. Translated: CASSVQGGSPLHF.

CDR3 sequence: CASSLDRVDTEAFF. CDR3 nucleotide sequence: TGCGCCAGCAGCCTGGACAGGGTGGACACTGAAGCTTTCTTT. This sequence joins TRBV4-1 and TRBJ1-1; 8 nucleotides agree with TRBD1. J was trimmed by 3 bases and V by 4 bases; bases with no gene match: 4. The CDR3 sequence is 14 residues long. Looked up from germline, CDR1 is MGHRA and CDR2 is YSYEKL.

The J gene is TRBJ2-2, the V gene TRBV9; weak D call: TRBD1 (6 bases). The CDR3 is made up of 17 amino acids. Trimming left V 0 bases short and J 2 bases short, with 14 bases between. Per the germline V gene, CDR1 is SGDLS and CDR2 is YYNGEE. CDR3 sequence reads: CASSVVTGVQNTGELFF. In DNA, the CDR3 is TGTGCCAGCAGCGTAGTGACAGGCGTGCAAAACACCGGGGAGCTGTTTTTT.

V and J are TRBV2 and TRBJ1-1; D is uncertain. CDR1 is SNHLY and CDR2 is FYNNEI in the germline V gene. This CDR3 has 10 residues. V dropped 8 bases and J dropped 5 bases, with 6 bases sitting between them. DNA for the CDR3: TGTGCCAGCCCCGGGACTGAAGCTTTCTTT. This sequence encodes CASPGTEAFF. Drawing the rest from reference TRBV2 and TRBJ1-1, the complete variable domain is EPEVTQTPSHQVTQMGQEVILRCVPISNHLYFYWYRQILGQKVEFLVSFYNNEISEKSEIFDDQFSVERPDGSNFTLKIRSTKLEDSAMYFCASPGTEAFFGQGTRLTVV.

The rearrangement links TRBV4-3 to TRBJ2-7, with D unresolved. The CDR3 is 17 amino acids. Per the germline V gene, CDR1 is LGHNA and CDR2 is YSLEER. Between the trimmed V and J ends, which lost 0 bases and 2 bases, there was a span of 17 bases. CDR3 sequence: CASSQDDSASTTYEQYF. Here the CDR3 DNA reads TGCGCCAGCAGCCAAGATGACTCGGCCTCAACAACCTACGAGCAGTACTTC.

The V and J genes are TRBV5-4 and TRBJ1-1; 9 bases map to TRBD1. The germline V gene encodes CDR1 SGHNT and CDR2 YYREEE (reference sequence). With 2 bases clipped from V and 4 bases from J, the junction kept 6 bases outside the gene matches. The CDR3 contains 15 residues. The CDR3 region is CASSFERDRVTEAFF. CDR3 nucleotides: TGTGCCAGCAGCTTCGAACGGGACAGGGTCACTGAAGCTTTCTTT.

The V call is TRBV6-5, the J call TRBJ1-4; the D is unclear. Germline V gives CDR1 MNHEY, CDR2 SVGAGI. V lost 0 bases and J lost 4, with 12 bases in between. The CDR3 is 16 residues long. The CDR3 sequence: CASSYSWHPDNEKLFF. The CDR3 DNA sequence: TGTGCCAGCAGTTACTCTTGGCACCCCGATAATGAAAAACTGTTTTTT.

There are a few counts of this clone. CDR3 DNA: TGTGCCAGCACCCACCCCGAGCGACAGGGCGGAACTGAAGCTTTCTTT. Translated, it gives CASTHPERQGGTEAFF. This rearrangement joins TRBV6-6 to TRBJ1-1; TRBD1 matches 7 bases. The junction had 16 bases not matched to a gene; V was cut back by 7 bases and J by 5 bases. Germline CDR1 MNHNY, CDR2 SVGAGI (reference sequence). The CDR3 is 16 residues long.

This clone was observed a few times. The CDR3 protein is CASSQLAGGSYNEQFF. CDR3 nucleotides: TGCGCCAGCAGCCAACTAGCGGGGGGCTCCTACAATGAGCAGTTCTTC. This rearrangement joins TRBV4-3 to TRBJ2-1, with 11 bases lining up with TRBD2. J was trimmed by 0 bases and V by 2 bases; bases with no gene match: 0. The germline gives CDR1 LGHNA, CDR2 YSLEER. The CDR3 extends over 16 amino acids.